The entry that follows covers one T cell receptor beta chain sequence. The data originate from a study of T cells expressing NK-cell markers. For the study at large: Seropositivity for HCMV was found in seven of the eight sequenced donors, with one seronegative.

TCRdb re-called the 5' RACE reads; one entry per CDR3 protein, DNA not given. Across some 460,000 distinct CDR3 sequences, the top ten clones capture 1.4% of the sample. This CDR3 is built from 15 residues. V and J are TRBV12-3 or TRBV12-4 and TRBJ2-1. The receptor's source is a woman aged 50 to 60 in good health. Input material: blood T cells: a sorted CD56 or NKG2C T cell subset, CD4+ or CD8+ T cells, or bulk PBMC T cells (not recorded which). This CDR3 is CASSLLGFKYNEQFF.